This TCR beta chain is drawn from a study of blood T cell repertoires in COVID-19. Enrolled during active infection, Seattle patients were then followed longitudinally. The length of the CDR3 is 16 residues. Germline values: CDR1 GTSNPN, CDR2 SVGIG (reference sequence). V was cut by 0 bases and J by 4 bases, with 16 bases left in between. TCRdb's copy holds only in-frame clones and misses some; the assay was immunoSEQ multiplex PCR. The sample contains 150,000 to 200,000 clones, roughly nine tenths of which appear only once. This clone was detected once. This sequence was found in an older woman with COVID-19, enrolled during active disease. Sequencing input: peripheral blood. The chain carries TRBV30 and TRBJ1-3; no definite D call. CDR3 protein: CAWSVPRPAWGNTIYF. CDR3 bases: TGTGCCTGGAGTGTCCCTAGACCCGCGTGGGGAAACACCATATATTTT.